This T cell receptor beta chain comes out of a study of cytomegalovirus exposure and HLA in healthy donors (dated by TCRdb to 2017 to 2019). For context, the study as a whole: An earlier analysis of roughly 570 of the donors reported approximately 280 Gb of sequence data and 117 million unique TCR beta sequences obtained from about 179 million T cells. The T cell repertoires of around 730 subjects were profiled by immunosequencing and related to cytomegalovirus serostatus. An earlier analysis of 500 to 650 of the donors applied high-throughput TCR beta sequencing to assess whether each TCR beta V gene segment acted as functional or pseudogenic. Five DR-DQ haplotypes were handled as single units for association and clustering because linkage in the cohort was strong. HLA typing included class I and class II loci at four-digit resolution. The number of typed donors differed by locus: about 629-640 for A, B, C, DRB1 and DQB1; some 500 for DQA1; around 610 for DPA1; and around 490 for DPB1. Every repertoire in the discovery cohort had been generated on one and the same sequencing platform. Besides the first cohort of approximately 710 subjects, a separate validation cohort made up of 95 to 150 different subjects was used. Among roughly 400 genotyped donors of the cohort, an average of around 240,000 unique TCR beta nucleotide sequences were sequenced per donor, roughly 20% of them non-productive. An early release that covered roughly 600 HLA-typed donors contained approximately 300 gigabases of sequencing data and roughly 84 million unique TCR sequences. Donor age, sex, ethnicity and CMV serostatus were collected together with the repertoire data. Of the roughly 400 genotyped donors, 65% to 90% were placed in the genetic ancestry cluster associated with self-reported Caucasian donors. In the later analysis, no new phenotypic data were used to find candidate immune exposures; instead, reliance was placed on TCR beta sequences and their occurrence across donors. The study aimed to test whether cataloging public T cell receptors could reveal signatures of past pathogen exposure. In a later genetic analysis, genome-wide SNP genotypes for about three fifths of the roughly 670 donors were used, and that subset was treated as a discovery cohort. In a later analysis, previously published TCR beta repertoires from some 640 donors were re-analyzed and high-resolution HLA genotyping was added so that TCR occurrence patterns could be studied. High-throughput TCR immunosequencing, statistical association of individual TCRs with disease status, and machine learning were combined to predict cytomegalovirus infection status.

The cohort comprised some 730 healthy bone marrow donors. All cohort members were sampled while nominally healthy, although unrecorded immune exposures were likely present. The donor was CMV seropositive and was included in the group of approximately 310 seropositive cohort members. A peripheral blood sample was provided by each donor, and peripheral blood mononuclear cells were used for TCR beta sequencing. The Qiagen DNeasy Blood Extraction Kit was used to extract genomic DNA from the blood cell samples. Preparation of the library involved the immunoSEQ multiplex PCR assay. The multiplex PCR relied on a mix of 60 forward primers for TCR Vbeta segments and 13 reverse primers for TCR Jbeta segments. A multiplex PCR assay on genomic DNA amplified the CDR3 region of rearranged TCR beta genes. The amplified TCR beta libraries were sequenced on the Illumina HiSeq System as 87-base-pair reads. Under the source paper's analysis protocol: A later analysis counted some 80 million unique TCR beta chains across the 666 repertoires, and around 9.9 million of these chains were shared by at least two donors. Raw reads were error-corrected and collapsed into unique sequences with a nearest-neighbor algorithm that merged closely related sequences to remove PCR and sequencing errors. V, D and J gene segments were assigned by aligning CDR3 sequences to IMGT reference sequences. For a sequence to be retained, a match of at least six nucleotides was required to both a V gene segment and a J gene segment. Rearrangements were called productive when the CDR3 lacked stop codons and stayed in frame with V and J; all others were non-productive. CDR3 was defined by IMGT convention, running from the second conserved V-encoded cysteine to the conserved J-encoded phenylalanine. The earlier analysis of roughly 590 of the donors excluded sequences that lacked an unambiguous match to a single V gene segment. An earlier analysis of a few hundred of the donors called V segments functional above 56.7% productive rearrangements and segregating when the between-donor standard deviation exceeded 5%. To diagnose cytomegalovirus status from the catalog of TCR beta chain sequences, a statistical classification framework was built. V and J gene assignment, in a later analysis, came from comparing TCR nucleotide sequences with IMGT/GENE-DB human TR gene sequences. A later analysis assigned CDR3 sequences and most-parsimonious VDJ recombination scenarios with the TCRdist pipeline. A later analysis defined each TCR beta chain by its CDR3 amino acid sequence plus V-gene family, and excluded reads lacking a unique V-gene family. In a later analysis, approximately 640 highly shared, low-generation-probability nucleotide sequences were removed to address suspected cross-contamination and a sequencing artifact. In a later analysis, a clonal expansion index for each public chain was calculated from normalized within-repertoire ranks of inferred template counts. In a later analysis, generation probabilities were computed using a VDJ recombination model fitted to out-of-frame rearrangements, and the results were checked against IGoR. In a later analysis, hypergeometric tests were used to score TCR-TCR, TCR-HLA and TCR-CMV co-occurrence, with a repertoire-size bias correction applied to TCR pairs. A later analysis estimated false discovery rates by permuting HLA or CMV assignments 20 times. In a later analysis, co-occurring TCRs were grouped with DBSCAN, and TCRdist sequence similarity was added when clustering was performed within HLA-allele-positive subsets. Co-occurrence clustering excluded repertoires with fewer than 30,000 or more than 120,000 public chains, plus five with anomalous nucleotide sharing. Entries here come from immuneACCESS through TCRdb and include only in-frame sequences with V and J called. Some clones fail to appear in such tables; in the studies checked, an unresolved V gene covers under half of the shortfall, and the cause of the remainder is unknown. V and J calls plus clone size are reproduced from that table; the DNA served to infer D and trimming. The sample profile shows some 160,000 clones; 78% of them were found once. The ten largest make up under 9% of the sample.

The paper's findings and limits, for the study overall: Because counts were too low, 15 or so rarely observed V segments, including chromosome 9 orphons, were excluded from the earlier analysis of roughly 580 of the donors. According to a later analysis, parvovirus B19, influenza, CMV and Epstein-Barr virus appeared linked to several top co-occurrence clusters. A further reported finding was that TCR beta sequences accurately predicted the HLA-A and HLA-B alleles for most subjects in the first cohort. Cytomegalovirus status was reported to be diagnosed by the classifier with high specificity and sensitivity in both the original and validation cohorts. When HLA alleles, especially DR and DQ, strongly co-occurred, attributing TCR associations to individual alleles was difficult. Because HLA typing was unavailable for some donors at each locus, only the typed subset was used in association tests. According to the authors, the approach could potentially be generalized to other disease states and immunological phenotypes. In an earlier analysis of around 600 of the donors, most TCR beta V segments were observed in productive rearrangements about 87% or about 30% of the time, broadly matching IMGT annotations. In a later analysis, HLA-associated TCR beta chains were found to be more clonally expanded and to have lower generation probabilities than equally common non-associated chains. A later genetic analysis associated a missense DCLRE1C variant with V-gene and J-gene trimming of TCR beta chains, and an independent cohort replicated the association. While some public TCRs were present in many individuals, most TCR sequences turned up only very rarely across donors. Linkage disequilibrium might explain the correlated functional status among segregating V segments, but an unknown experimental factor could not be ruled out. In the study, about 150 TCR beta chains were listed as associated with cytomegalovirus. In vitro tests confirmed that a few of the cytomegalovirus-associated TCR beta chains recognize cytomegalovirus antigens. This cohort had only TCR beta chains sequenced, and the lack of alpha or paired-chain data limited which features could be detected. Compared with the roughly 700-donor mean, donors in an Asian-associated ancestry cluster had fewer N-insertions in productive TCRs, according to a later genetic analysis. A group of highly shared sequence variants was considered likely to be a technical artifact of the sequencing pipeline. Sequencing depth was assumed to be roughly uniform across donors in the presence/absence analyses, though that assumption may not hold. The only immune exposure information available for the cohort was CMV serostatus. Most CMV-associated TCR beta chains appeared to be HLA-restricted in a later analysis, and the HLA associations seemed to be driven largely by CMV exposure. In a later analysis, 15,000 to 20,000 TCR beta sequences were associated with specific HLA alleles at a false discovery rate of 0.05. According to a later analysis, TCR association rates differed among HLA loci, with DRB1 alleles showing the most associated TCRs and HLA-C alleles showing the fewest.

Comments on this clone: Its recognized antigen is unknown. No much larger clonotype is one base removed from it; base qualities were not supplied.

This receptor was taken from a woman in her thirties or forties in good health and CMV-seropositive. Input material: PBMCs.

Here is the DNA: TGTGCCAGCAGTGAATCGAGGGGGTTCCCAGCTAACTATGGCTACACCTTC. It codes for CASSESRGFPANYGYTF. The chain is assembled from TRBV6-1 and TRBJ1-2; TRBD1 is a weak D gene call, 6 bases matching. The V end loses 2 bases and the J end loses 0 bases, and a stretch of 16 bases separates them. Taken from cysteine to phenylalanine, the CDR3 has 17 residues. Just CDR3 DNA is preserved here, 51 bases in frame from base 1. From the germline V gene, CDR1 is MNHNS and CDR2 is SASEGT.